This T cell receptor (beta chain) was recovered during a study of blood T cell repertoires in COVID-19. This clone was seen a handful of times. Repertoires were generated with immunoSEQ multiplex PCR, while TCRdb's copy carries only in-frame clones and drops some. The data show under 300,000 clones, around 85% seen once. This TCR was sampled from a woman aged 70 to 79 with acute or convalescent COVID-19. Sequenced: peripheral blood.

In DNA form, the CDR3 reads TGTGCCAGCCGCGGGACTAGCGGCACAGATACGCAGTATTTT. Translating gives CASRGTSGTDTQYF. V and J are TRBV3-1 (or the pseudogene TRBV3-2) and TRBJ2-3; 10 positions agree with TRBD2. The CDR3 sequence is 14 residues long. J gave up 1 base and V 8 bases, and 3 bases lay outside the gene matches. Germline lookup yields CDR1 LGHDT and CDR2 YNNKEL (reference sequence).